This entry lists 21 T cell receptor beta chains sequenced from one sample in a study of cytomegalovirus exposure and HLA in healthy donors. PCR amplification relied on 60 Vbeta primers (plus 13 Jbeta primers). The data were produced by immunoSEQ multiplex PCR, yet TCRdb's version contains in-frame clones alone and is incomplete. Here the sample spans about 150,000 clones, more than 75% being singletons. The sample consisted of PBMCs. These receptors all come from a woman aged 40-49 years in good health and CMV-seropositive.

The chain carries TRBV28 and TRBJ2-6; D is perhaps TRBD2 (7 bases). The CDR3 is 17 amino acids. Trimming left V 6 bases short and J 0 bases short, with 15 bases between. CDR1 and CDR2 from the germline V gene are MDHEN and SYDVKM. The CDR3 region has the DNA TGTGCCAGCAGCAACCAAGGGGGGGGCTCTGGGGCCAACGTCCTGACTTTC. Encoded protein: CASSNQGGGSGANVLTF.

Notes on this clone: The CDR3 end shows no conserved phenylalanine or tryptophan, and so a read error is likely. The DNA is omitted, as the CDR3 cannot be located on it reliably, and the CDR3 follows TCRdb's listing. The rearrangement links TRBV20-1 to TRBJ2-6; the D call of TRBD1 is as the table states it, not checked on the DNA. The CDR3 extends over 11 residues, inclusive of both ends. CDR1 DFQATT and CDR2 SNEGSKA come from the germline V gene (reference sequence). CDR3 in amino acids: CSARMDHRTGR.

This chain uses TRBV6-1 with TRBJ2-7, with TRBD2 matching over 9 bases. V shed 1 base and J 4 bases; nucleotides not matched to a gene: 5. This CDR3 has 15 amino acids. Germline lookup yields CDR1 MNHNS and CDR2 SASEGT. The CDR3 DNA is TGTGCCAGCAGTGAAGGACTAGCGGATTTATACGAGCAGTACTTC. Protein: CASSEGLADLYEQYF.

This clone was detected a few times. DNA for the CDR3: TGTGCCAGCAGCCCCCAAGGACAGGGGCGGGGAGAGACCCAGTACTTC. Amino acids: CASSPQGQGRGETQYF. The V call is TRBV7-6, the J call TRBJ2-5, with 9 bases that match TRBD1. This CDR3 is 16 amino acids long. After removal of 5 bases from V and 4 bases from J, the junction contained 11 bases not matched to a gene. Germline V gives CDR1 SGHVS, CDR2 FNYEAQ.

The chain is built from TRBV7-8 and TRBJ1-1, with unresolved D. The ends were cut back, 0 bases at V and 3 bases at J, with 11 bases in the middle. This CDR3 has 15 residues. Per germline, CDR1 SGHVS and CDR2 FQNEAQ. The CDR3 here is CASSLALSHHTEAFF. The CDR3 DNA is TGTGCCAGCAGCTTAGCGCTTAGTCATCACACTGAAGCTTTCTTT.

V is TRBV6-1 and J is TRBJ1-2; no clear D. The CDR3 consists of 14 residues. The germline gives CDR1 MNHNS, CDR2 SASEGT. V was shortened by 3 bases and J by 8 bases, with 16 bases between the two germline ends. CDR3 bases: TGTGCCAGCAGTGAGGAGGAGGGTTTGGGGGGCTACACCTTC. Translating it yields CASSEEEGLGGYTF.

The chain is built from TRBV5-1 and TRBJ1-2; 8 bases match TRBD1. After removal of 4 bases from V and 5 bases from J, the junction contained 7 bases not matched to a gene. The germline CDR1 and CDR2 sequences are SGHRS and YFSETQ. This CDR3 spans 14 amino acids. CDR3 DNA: TGCGCCAGCAGCCCAGACAGGGGCGGGTATGGCTACACCTTC. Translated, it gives CASSPDRGGYGYTF.

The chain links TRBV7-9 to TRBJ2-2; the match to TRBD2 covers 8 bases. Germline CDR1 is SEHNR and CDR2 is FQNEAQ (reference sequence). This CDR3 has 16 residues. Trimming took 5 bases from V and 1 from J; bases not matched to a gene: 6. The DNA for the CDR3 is TGTGCCAGCAGCCCGGGCGGGGGGCGGAACACCGGGGAGCTGTTTTTT. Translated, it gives CASSPGGGRNTGELFF.

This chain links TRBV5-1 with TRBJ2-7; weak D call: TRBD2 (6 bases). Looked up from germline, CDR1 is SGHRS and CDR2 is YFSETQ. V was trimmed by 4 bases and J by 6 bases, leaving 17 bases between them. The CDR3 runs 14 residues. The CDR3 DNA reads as TGCGCCAGCAGCGGGGCGACTAGGATGTTCGAGCAGTACTTC. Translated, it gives CASSGATRMFEQYF.

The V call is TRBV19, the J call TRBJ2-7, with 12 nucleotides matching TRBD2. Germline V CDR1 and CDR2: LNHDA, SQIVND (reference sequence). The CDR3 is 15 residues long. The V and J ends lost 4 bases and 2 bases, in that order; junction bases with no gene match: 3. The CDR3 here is CASSRRLAGAYEQYF. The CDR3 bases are TGTGCCAGTAGTAGGAGACTAGCGGGAGCCTACGAGCAGTACTTC.

The CDR3 region is CASSLVSGMGTDTQYF. CDR3 nucleotides: TGCGCCAGCAGCTTGGTTTCAGGAATGGGCACAGATACGCAGTATTTT. The chain is built from TRBV5-1 and TRBJ2-3, with no clear D. The CDR3 consists of 16 residues. Germline V gene sequence: CDR1 SGHRS, CDR2 YFSETQ. V was trimmed by 0 bases and J by 1 base, leaving 12 bases between them.

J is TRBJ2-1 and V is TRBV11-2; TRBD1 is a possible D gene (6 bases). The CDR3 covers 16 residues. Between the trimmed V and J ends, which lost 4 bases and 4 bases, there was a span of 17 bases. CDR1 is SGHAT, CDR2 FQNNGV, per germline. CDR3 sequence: CASSSRLQGLYNEQFF. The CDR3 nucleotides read TGTGCCAGCAGCTCTAGGCTACAGGGTTTGTACAATGAGCAGTTCTTC.

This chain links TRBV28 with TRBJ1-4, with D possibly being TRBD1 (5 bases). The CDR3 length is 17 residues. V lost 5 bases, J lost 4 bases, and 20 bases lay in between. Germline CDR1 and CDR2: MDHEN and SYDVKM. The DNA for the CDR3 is TGTGCCAGCAGTACCCCGGGACTCTTAAGGGGTAATGAAAAACTGTTTTTT. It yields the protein CASSTPGLLRGNEKLFF.

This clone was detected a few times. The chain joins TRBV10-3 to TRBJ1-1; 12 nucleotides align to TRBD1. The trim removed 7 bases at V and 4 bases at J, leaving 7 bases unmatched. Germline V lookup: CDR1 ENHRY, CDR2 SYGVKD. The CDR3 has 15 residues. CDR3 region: CAIKAGTGGGTEAFF. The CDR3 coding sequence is TGTGCCATCAAGGCCGGGACAGGGGGCGGCACTGAAGCTTTCTTT.

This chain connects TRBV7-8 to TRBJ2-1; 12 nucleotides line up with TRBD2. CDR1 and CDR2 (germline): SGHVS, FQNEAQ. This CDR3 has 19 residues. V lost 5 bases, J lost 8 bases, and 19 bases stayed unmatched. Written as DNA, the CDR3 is TGTGCCAGCAGCCCAGGACTAGCGGGAAAACGAGCCAGGTCGGATGAGCAGTTCTTC. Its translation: CASSPGLAGKRARSDEQFF.

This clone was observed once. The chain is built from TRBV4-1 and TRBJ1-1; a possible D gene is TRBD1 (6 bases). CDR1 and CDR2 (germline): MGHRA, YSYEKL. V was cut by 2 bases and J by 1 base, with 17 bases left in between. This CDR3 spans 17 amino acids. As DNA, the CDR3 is TGCGCCAGCAGCCAACACAGGGTCGGGGGGAGGAACACTGAAGCTTTCTTT. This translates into CASSQHRVGGRNTEAFF.

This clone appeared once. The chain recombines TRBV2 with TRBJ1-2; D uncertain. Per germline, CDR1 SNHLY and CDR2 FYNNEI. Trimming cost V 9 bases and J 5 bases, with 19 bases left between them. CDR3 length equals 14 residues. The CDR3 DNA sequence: TGTGCCAGTTCCCGCGTGGCAGGTTCGTATGGCTACACCTTC. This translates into CASSRVAGSYGYTF.

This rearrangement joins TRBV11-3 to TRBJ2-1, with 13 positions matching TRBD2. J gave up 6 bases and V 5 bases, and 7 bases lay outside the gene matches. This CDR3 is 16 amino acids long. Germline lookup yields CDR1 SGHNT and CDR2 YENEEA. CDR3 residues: CASSANRLAGGNEQFF. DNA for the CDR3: TGTGCCAGCAGCGCAAACCGACTAGCGGGAGGCAATGAGCAGTTCTTC. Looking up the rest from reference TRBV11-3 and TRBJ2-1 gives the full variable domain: EAGVVQSPRYKIIEKKQPVAFWCNPISGHNTLYWYLQNLGQGPELLIRYENEEAVDDSQLPKDRFSAERLKGVDSTLKIQPAELGDSAVYLCASSANRLAGGNEQFFGPGTRLTVL.

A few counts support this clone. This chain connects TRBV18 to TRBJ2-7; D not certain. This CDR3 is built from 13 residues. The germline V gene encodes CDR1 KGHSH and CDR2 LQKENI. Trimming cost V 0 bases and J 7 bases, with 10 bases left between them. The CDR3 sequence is CASSPPLLREQYF. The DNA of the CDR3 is TGTGCCAGCTCACCACCCCTACTGCGGGAGCAGTACTTC. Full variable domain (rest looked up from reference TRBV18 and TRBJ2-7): NAGVMQNPRHLVRRRGQEARLRCSPMKGHSHVYWYRQLPEEGLKFMVYLQKENIIDESGMPKERFSAEFPKEGPSILRIQQVVRGDSAAYFCASSPPLLREQYFGPGTRLTVT.

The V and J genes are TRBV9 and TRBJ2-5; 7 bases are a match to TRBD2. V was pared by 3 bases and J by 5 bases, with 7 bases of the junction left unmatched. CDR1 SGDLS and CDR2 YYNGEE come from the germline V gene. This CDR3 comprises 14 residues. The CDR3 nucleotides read TGTGCCAGCAGCGGGAGCGGGGAGGGGGAGACCCAGTACTTC. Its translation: CASSGSGEGETQYF.

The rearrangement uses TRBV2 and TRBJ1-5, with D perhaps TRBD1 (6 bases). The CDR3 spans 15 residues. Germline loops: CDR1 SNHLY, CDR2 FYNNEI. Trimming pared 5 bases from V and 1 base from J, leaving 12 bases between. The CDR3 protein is CASSPRGGSNQPQHF. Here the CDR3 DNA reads TGTGCCAGCAGTCCCAGGGGCGGGAGCAATCAGCCCCAGCATTTT.